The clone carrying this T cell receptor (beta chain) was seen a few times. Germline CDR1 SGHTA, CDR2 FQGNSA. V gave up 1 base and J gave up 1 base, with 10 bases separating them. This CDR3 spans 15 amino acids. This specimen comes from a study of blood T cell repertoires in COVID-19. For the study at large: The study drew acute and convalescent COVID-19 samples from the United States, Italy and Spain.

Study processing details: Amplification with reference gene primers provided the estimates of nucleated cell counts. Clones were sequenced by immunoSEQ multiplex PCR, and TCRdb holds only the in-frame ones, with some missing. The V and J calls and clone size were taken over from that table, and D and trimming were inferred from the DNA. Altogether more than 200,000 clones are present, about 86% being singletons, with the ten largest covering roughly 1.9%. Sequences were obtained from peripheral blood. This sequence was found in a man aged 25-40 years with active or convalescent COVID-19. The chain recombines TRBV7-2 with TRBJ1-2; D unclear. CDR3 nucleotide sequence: TGTGCCAGCAGCTTAGACAGTTCCCTTAACTATGGCTACACCTTC. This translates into CASSLDSSLNYGYTF.